This passage covers 32 T cell receptor beta chains from one sample sequenced in a study of blood T cells in healthy people across ages. For the second PCR, which ran for roughly 6 to 12 cycles, a sample-barcoded 5' primer and a J-beta primer mix were used. MiXCR was run by TCRdb on the 5' RACE reads, yielding one entry per CDR3 protein. The sample includes 650,000 to 1,000,000 distinct CDR3 sequences, about 37% seen only once; the top ten take under 15%. Sequenced: blood. These receptors originate from a man between 18 and 29 years old in good health.

CDR3 DNA sequence: TGCGCCAGCAGCCAAAACAGAAACTCCTACGAGCAGTACTTC. Protein product: CASSQNRNSYEQYF. The chain links TRBV4-1 to TRBJ2-7; D is uncertain. V was trimmed by 2 bases and J by 0 bases, leaving 8 bases between them. Looked up from germline, CDR1 is MGHRA and CDR2 is YSYEKL. This CDR3 is built from 14 residues.

The chain carries TRBV6-1 and TRBJ2-5; D may be TRBD1 (5 bases). The ends were cut back, 4 bases at V and 3 bases at J, with 12 bases in the middle. The CDR3 loop spans 14 amino acids. Germline CDR1 is MNHNS and CDR2 is SASEGT. This CDR3 reads CASSALGREETQYF. CDR3 DNA: TGTGCCAGCAGTGCCCTTGGCAGGGAAGAGACCCAGTACTTC.

This clonotype was detected many times. V gene TRBV27 combines with J gene TRBJ2-5; TRBD2 is a possible D gene (6 bases). Per the germline V gene, CDR1 is MNHEY and CDR2 is SMNVEV (reference sequence). The CDR3 is 15 residues long. V gave up 5 bases and J gave up 1 base, with 14 bases separating them. This chain's CDR3 is CASSKPGAPQETQYF. CDR3 DNA sequence: TGTGCCAGCAGTAAGCCGGGAGCTCCCCAAGAGACCCAGTACTTC.

V and J are TRBV20-1 and TRBJ2-1; D is undetermined. Looked up from germline, CDR1 is DFQATT and CDR2 is SNEGSKA (reference sequence). Deletions cut 3 bases from V and 7 bases from J, with 19 bases between. CDR3 length: 15 amino acids. Here the CDR3 reads CSARAPGGIENEQFF. CDR3 nucleotides: TGCAGTGCTAGGGCCCCAGGTGGGATTGAAAATGAGCAGTTCTTC.

The chain uses TRBV6-5 and TRBJ2-7; the D is unclear. The CDR3 runs to 14 residues. CDR1 and CDR2 (germline): MNHEY, SVGAGI. Trimming stripped 2 bases from V and 1 base from J, with 9 bases between. Here the CDR3 DNA reads TGTGCCAGCAGTTACCTCCCGAGTTCCTACGAGCAGTACTTC. Translating it yields CASSYLPSSYEQYF.

This sequence joins TRBV4-2 and TRBJ1-4; TRBD1 aligns across 9 bases. The CDR3 is 17 residues long. The germline V gene encodes CDR1 LGHNA and CDR2 YNFKEQ. With V trimmed by 1 base and J by 8 bases, 11 bases remained unmatched. The CDR3 sequence: CASSQGTGVGASEKLFF. CDR3 sequence (DNA): TGTGCCAGCAGCCAAGGGACAGGGGTCGGGGCCTCCGAAAAACTGTTTTTT.

Turning to this clonotype: This sequence may be a read error, since a much larger clone differs from it by one base. J is TRBJ1-2 and V is TRBV20-1; D is undetermined. Germline assignment: CDR1 DFQATT and CDR2 SNEGSKA (reference sequence). Trimming removed 3 bases from V and 6 bases from J, with 14 bases in between. The CDR3 is 13 residues long. As DNA, the CDR3 is TGCAGTGCTAGGGCCGGGCGGAACCATGGCTACACCTTC. This codes for CSARAGRNHGYTF.

The chain uses TRBV9 and TRBJ2-6; perhaps TRBD2 as D (6 bases). Between the trimmed V and J ends, which lost 3 bases and 0 bases, there was a span of 10 bases. The CDR3 runs 16 residues. The germline gives CDR1 SGDLS, CDR2 YYNGEE. The CDR3 DNA reads TGTGCCAGCAGCGACCGGGGAGGCTCTGGGGCCAACGTCCTGACTTTC. Protein sequence: CASSDRGGSGANVLTF.

CDR3 DNA: TGCGCCAGCAGCCAGAGAGGACAGAAAGATAATTCACCCCTCCACTTT. Translation gives CASSQRGQKDNSPLHF. The chain links TRBV4-1 to TRBJ1-6; tentative D call: TRBD1 (6 bases). V was trimmed by 3 bases and J by 5 bases, leaving 14 bases between them. CDR3 length: 16 amino acids. CDR1 and CDR2 from the germline V gene are MGHRA and YSYEKL.

This clonotype was counted many times. The CDR3 protein is CASRLTGGPYNEQYF. The CDR3, as DNA: TGTGCCAGCAGATTAACGGGGGGTCCCTACAATGAGCAGTACTTC. V usage is TRBV12-3 or TRBV12-4 and J usage is TRBJ2-1; 7 bases are shared with TRBD2. The DNA end lines up better with TRBJ2-7; the J call may be wrong. This CDR3 has 15 residues.

The chain has TRBV4-1 and TRBJ2-1, with D hard to call. The DNA end is more similar to TRBJ2-7, so the J call may be wrong. The V gene's germline CDR1 is MGHRA and CDR2 YSYEKL. The CDR3 covers 15 residues. The CDR3 DNA sequence: TGCGCCAGCAGCCAAGAATGGAGCTCCTACAATGAGCAGTACTTC. This gives the protein CASSQEWSSYNEQYF.

The chain carries TRBV9 and TRBJ2-3; D is unclear. Germline loops: CDR1 SGDLS, CDR2 YYNGEE. CDR3 length equals 16 residues. Trimming removed 0 bases from V and 1 base from J, with 12 bases in between. In nucleotides, the CDR3 is TGTGCCAGCAGCGTAGGCACACCATCCGGCACAGATACGCAGTATTTT. Its protein product is CASSVGTPSGTDTQYF. The whole variable domain, remainder taken from reference TRBV9 and TRBJ2-3, is DSGVTQTPKHLITATGQRVTLRCSPRSGDLSVYWYQQSLDQGLQFLIQYYNGEERAKGNILERFSAQQFPDLHSELNLSSLELGDSALYFCASSVGTPSGTDTQYFGPGTRLTVL.

The chain has TRBV12-3 or TRBV12-4 and TRBJ1-5; D is ambiguous. V lost 7 bases to trimming and J lost 1 base, with 8 bases between them. There are 13 residues in the CDR3. CDR3 residues: CASNARSNQPQHF. DNA of the CDR3: TGTGCCAGCAACGCCCGAAGCAATCAGCCCCAGCATTTT.

This clonotype was seen repeatedly, ten times or more. The V call is TRBV4-3, the J call TRBJ1-2; D may be TRBD1 (6 bases). V shed 1 base and J shed 5 bases, with 14 bases lying between them. Germline V gives CDR1 LGHNA, CDR2 YSLEER. The CDR3 covers 15 residues. Here the CDR3 DNA reads TGCGCCAGCAGCCAAGCCACAGGGTATAAGTATGGCTACACCTTC. Translated: CASSQATGYKYGYTF.

In DNA, the CDR3 is TGCGCCAGCAGCCCGCCTACAGGGGGAATCTCCTACAATGAGCAGTTCTTC. Protein sequence: CASSPPTGGISYNEQFF. The rearrangement uses TRBV5-1 and TRBJ2-1; 8 bases agree with TRBD1. This CDR3 has 17 residues. Trimming at V came to 4 bases and at J to 0 bases, leaving 9 bases not matched to a gene. Germline CDR1 is SGHRS and CDR2 is YFSETQ.

In its sample, this clonotype was seen a few times. The chain employs TRBV20-1 and TRBJ1-1; D remains unclear. CDR3 size: 13 residues. Trimming pared 5 bases from V and 1 base from J, leaving 11 bases between. The germline CDR1 and CDR2 sequences are DFQATT and SNEGSKA (reference sequence). The CDR3 region is CSAFPGTNTEAFF. The CDR3 nucleotides are TGCAGTGCTTTTCCAGGCACGAACACTGAAGCTTTCTTT.

This clonotype was seen a handful of times. This chain uses TRBV15 with TRBJ2-1, with 8 bases identical to TRBD2. Germline V gene data show CDR1 as LNHNV and CDR2 as YYDKDF (reference sequence). The CDR3 is made up of 14 amino acids. The V gene end was trimmed by 6 bases and the J gene end by 8 bases; junction bases not matched to a gene: 9. The CDR3 DNA reads TGTGCCACCAGTAAACTCGGGGGGGAATATGAGCAGTTCTTC. Protein product: CATSKLGGEYEQFF.

This clonotype showed up many times. The rearrangement joins TRBV7-8 to TRBJ2-1, with D tentatively TRBD1 (6 bases). Germline CDR1 reads SGHVS; CDR2 reads FQNEAQ. The CDR3 loop spans 14 amino acids. The V and J ends lost 11 bases and 10 bases respectively, with 24 bases between them. This CDR3 reads CASNGAYQGQEQFF. As DNA, the CDR3 is TGTGCCTCAAATGGGGCCTACCAGGGGCAAGAGCAGTTCTTC.

In its sample, this clonotype was seen many times. The V gene is TRBV20-1, the J gene TRBJ2-7; the D gene could be TRBD1 or TRBD2 (5 bases each). Germline V gene data show CDR1 as DFQATT and CDR2 as SNEGSKA (reference sequence). CDR3 length: 11 amino acids. V lost 3 bases to trimming and J lost 3 bases, with 6 bases between them. The CDR3 DNA reads TGCAGTGCTAGGAGGGGCTACGAGCAGTACTTC. Protein: CSARRGYEQYF.

This clonotype was recorded a few times. The gene calls are TRBV9 and TRBJ2-3; D perhaps matches TRBD1 (5 bases). V lost 0 bases and J 4 bases, leaving 21 bases between the germline ends. Germline V gives CDR1 SGDLS, CDR2 YYNGEE. The CDR3 is 18 residues long. The CDR3: CASSVEMDGRAGADTQYF. In nucleotides, the CDR3 is TGTGCCAGCAGCGTAGAAATGGATGGCAGGGCCGGAGCAGATACGCAGTATTTT.

The chain couples TRBV28 to TRBJ2-5, with a possible D match to TRBD1 (7 bases). V lost 1 base to trimming and J lost 5 bases, with 14 bases between them. The CDR3 runs 15 residues. Germline values: CDR1 MDHEN, CDR2 SYDVKM. The CDR3 loop is CASSLFGGQPETQYF. Written as DNA, the CDR3 is TGTGCCAGCAGTTTATTCGGGGGACAGCCGGAGACCCAGTACTTC.

As concerns this clonotype: One junction end does not reproduce the germline sequence, and a read error may be involved. The chain employs TRBV7-2 and TRBJ1-4; D gene unclear. CDR1 and CDR2 (germline): SGHTA, FQGNSA. The CDR3 is 11 amino acids. CDR3 in amino acids: CASSPGEKRFF. DNA for the CDR3: TGTGCCAGCAGCCCTGGTGAAAAACGGTTTTTT.

This clonotype was seen a few times. This chain joins TRBV6-6 and TRBJ2-3; D is undetermined. The V gene's germline CDR1 is MNHNY and CDR2 SVGAGI (reference sequence). V lost 5 bases and J 6 bases, leaving 15 bases between the germline ends. The CDR3 has 14 amino acids. CDR3 region: CASSHPTEADTQYF. For the CDR3, the DNA is TGTGCCAGCAGTCACCCAACAGAAGCGGATACGCAGTATTTT.

This chain joins TRBV20-1 and TRBJ2-1; 10 nucleotides line up with TRBD2. CDR1 and CDR2 from the germline V gene are DFQATT and SNEGSKA (reference sequence). Germline trimming cut 2 bases from V and 4 bases from J; bases unmatched to any gene: 5. The CDR3 contains 15 residues. The CDR3 DNA is TGCAGTGCTAGAATGGGGACTAGCGAGTACAATGAGCAGTTCTTC. It is translated as CSARMGTSEYNEQFF.

Details on this clonotype: Possible read error: a much larger clone is one base away. The chain recombines TRBV7-7 with TRBJ2-3; D may be TRBD1 (5 bases). The germline CDR1 and CDR2 sequences are SSHAT and FNYEAQ (reference sequence). This CDR3 has 14 residues. The CDR3 DNA is TGTGCTAGCAGCCGGACAAGGAGCACAGATACGCGGTATTTT. Protein product: CASSRTRSTDTRYF.

The V and J genes are TRBV7-8 and TRBJ1-2; the D is unclear. CDR1 and CDR2 (germline): SGHVS, FQNEAQ. Trimming stripped 6 bases from V and 4 bases from J, with 15 bases between. The CDR3 runs to 14 residues. The CDR3 nucleotides read TGTGCCAGCAGTCAACCCGGGGTGCGCTATGGCTACACCTTC. This sequence encodes CASSQPGVRYGYTF.

This sequence joins TRBV20-1 and TRBJ2-4; 8 nucleotides agree with TRBD2. The germline CDR1 and CDR2 sequences are DFQATT and SNEGSKA (reference sequence). CDR3 length: 15 residues. With 4 bases clipped from V and 0 bases from J, the junction kept 5 bases outside the gene matches. The CDR3 nucleotides read TGCAGTGCTATCCGGGGGGGGGTAGCCAAAAACATTCAGTACTTC. Protein: CSAIRGGVAKNIQYF.

The chain links TRBV5-1 to TRBJ2-5; TRBD2 matches 8 bases. The CDR3 is made up of 14 amino acids. Germline CDR1 SGHRS, CDR2 YFSETQ. V gave up 7 bases and J gave up 5 bases; unmatched junction bases: 10. The CDR3 sequence: CASGPGLGGETQYF. CDR3 nucleotides: TGCGCCAGCGGCCCGGGACTAGGCGGGGAGACCCAGTACTTC.

This chain connects TRBV6-5 to TRBJ2-3, with D possibly being TRBD1 or TRBD2 (6 bases each). Per the germline V gene, CDR1 is MNHEY and CDR2 is SVGAGI. CDR3 length: 15 amino acids. Trimming took 10 bases from V and 0 from J, leaving 17 bases between them. CDR3 DNA: TGTGCCACTAGGCGGTCGGGGGCGAGCACAGATACGCAGTATTTT. Protein sequence: CATRRSGASTDTQYF.

The chain couples TRBV4-1 to TRBJ1-3, with D unclear. Germline V CDR1 and CDR2: MGHRA, YSYEKL. Trimming left V 1 base short and J 0 bases short, with 10 bases between. The length of the CDR3 is 16 residues. CDR3 nucleotides: TGCGCCAGCAGCCAAGGGCCAGTCATCTCTGGAAACACCATATATTTT. Protein sequence: CASSQGPVISGNTIYF.

In this sample, this clonotype turned up many times. The gene calls are TRBV7-2 and TRBJ2-2; D ambiguous. From germline, CDR1 is SGHTA and CDR2 FQGNSA. Trimming removed 5 bases at V and 8 bases at J, with 12 bases between. This CDR3 region has 13 residues. The CDR3 region has the DNA TGTGCCAGCAGCACCCTTTTTGGAGGGGAGCTGTTTTTT. Its translation: CASSTLFGGELFF.

This chain connects TRBV7-2 to TRBJ2-3; TRBD2 matches at 13 bases. Germline loops: CDR1 SGHTA, CDR2 FQGNSA. CDR3 length: 17 amino acids. J was trimmed by 2 bases and V by 5 bases; bases with no gene match: 7. The CDR3 bases are TGTGCCAGCAGCGCGAGACTAGCGGGGGGATTCACAGATACGCAGTATTTT. Translated: CASSARLAGGFTDTQYF.